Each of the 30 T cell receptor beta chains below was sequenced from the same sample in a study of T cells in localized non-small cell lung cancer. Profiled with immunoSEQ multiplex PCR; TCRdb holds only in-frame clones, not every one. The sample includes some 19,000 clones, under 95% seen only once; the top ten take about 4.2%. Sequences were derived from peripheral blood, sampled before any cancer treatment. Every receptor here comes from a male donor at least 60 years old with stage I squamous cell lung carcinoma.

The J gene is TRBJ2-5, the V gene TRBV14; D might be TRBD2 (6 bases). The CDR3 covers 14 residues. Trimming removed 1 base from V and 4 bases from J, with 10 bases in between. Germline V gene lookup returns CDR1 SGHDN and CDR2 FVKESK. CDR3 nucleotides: TGTGCCAGCAGCCAAGGGTTCGGGGGAGAGACCCAGTACTTC. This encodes CASSQGFGGETQYF.

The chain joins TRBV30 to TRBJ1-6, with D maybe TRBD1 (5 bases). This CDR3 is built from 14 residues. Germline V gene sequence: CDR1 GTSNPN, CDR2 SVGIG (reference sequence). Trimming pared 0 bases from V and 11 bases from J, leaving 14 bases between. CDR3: CAWSVPWEGPPLHF. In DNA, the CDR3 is TGTGCCTGGAGTGTACCATGGGAGGGGCCACCCCTCCACTTT.

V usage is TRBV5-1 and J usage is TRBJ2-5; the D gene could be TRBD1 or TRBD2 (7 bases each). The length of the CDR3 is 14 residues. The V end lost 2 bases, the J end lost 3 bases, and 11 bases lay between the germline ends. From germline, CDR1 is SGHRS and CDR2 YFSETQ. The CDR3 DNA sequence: TGCGCCAGCAGCTTCCAGGGGGGGGAAGAGACCCAGTACTTC. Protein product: CASSFQGGEETQYF.

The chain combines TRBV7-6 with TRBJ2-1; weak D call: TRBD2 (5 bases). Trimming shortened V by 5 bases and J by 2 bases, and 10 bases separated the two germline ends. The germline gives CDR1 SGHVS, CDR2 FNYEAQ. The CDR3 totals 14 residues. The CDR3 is CASSGSIAYNEQFF. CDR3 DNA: TGTGCCAGCAGCGGGAGTATAGCCTACAATGAGCAGTTCTTC.

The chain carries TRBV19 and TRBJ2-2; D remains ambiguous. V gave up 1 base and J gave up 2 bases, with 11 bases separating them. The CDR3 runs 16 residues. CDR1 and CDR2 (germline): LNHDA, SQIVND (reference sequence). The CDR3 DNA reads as TGTGCCAGTAGTATAGCGTCCTCTGGTAACACCGGGGAGCTGTTTTTT. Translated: CASSIASSGNTGELFF.

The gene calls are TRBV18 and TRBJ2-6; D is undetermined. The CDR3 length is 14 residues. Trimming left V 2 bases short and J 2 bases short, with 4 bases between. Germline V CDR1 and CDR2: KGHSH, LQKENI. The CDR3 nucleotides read TGTGCCAGCTCACCAGGGGCTGGGGCCAACGTCCTGACTTTC. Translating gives CASSPGAGANVLTF. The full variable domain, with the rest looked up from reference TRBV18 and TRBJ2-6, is NAGVMQNPRHLVRRRGQEARLRCSPMKGHSHVYWYRQLPEEGLKFMVYLQKENIIDESGMPKERFSAEFPKEGPSILRIQQVVRGDSAAYFCASSPGAGANVLTFGAGSRLTVL.

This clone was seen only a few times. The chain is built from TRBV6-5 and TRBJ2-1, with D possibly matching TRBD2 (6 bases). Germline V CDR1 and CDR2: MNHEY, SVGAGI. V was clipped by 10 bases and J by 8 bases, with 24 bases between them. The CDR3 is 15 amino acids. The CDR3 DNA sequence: TGTGCCACCGGAGGAAGAGGGCCCCGGGACTATGAGCAGTTCTTC. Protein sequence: CATGGRGPRDYEQFF.

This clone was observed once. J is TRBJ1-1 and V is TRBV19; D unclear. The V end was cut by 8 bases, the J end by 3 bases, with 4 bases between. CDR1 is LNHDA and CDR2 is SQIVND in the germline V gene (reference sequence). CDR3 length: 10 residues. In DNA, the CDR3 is TGTGCCAGTGCGTACACTGAAGCTTTCTTT. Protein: CASAYTEAFF.

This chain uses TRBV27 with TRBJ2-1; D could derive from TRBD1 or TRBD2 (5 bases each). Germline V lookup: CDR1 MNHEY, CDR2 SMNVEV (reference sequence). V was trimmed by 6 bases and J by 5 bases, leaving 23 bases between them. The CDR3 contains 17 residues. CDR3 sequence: CASSRGSGPLRNNEQFF. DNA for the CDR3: TGTGCCAGCAGCCGGGGATCGGGACCCCTTAGGAACAATGAGCAGTTCTTC.

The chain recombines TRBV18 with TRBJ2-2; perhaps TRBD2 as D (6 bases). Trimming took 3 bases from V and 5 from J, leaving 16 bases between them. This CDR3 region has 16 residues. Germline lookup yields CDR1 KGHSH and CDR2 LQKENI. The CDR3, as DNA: TGTGCCAGCTCACCCCAAATGGGACTTGGGACCGGGGAGCTGTTTTTT. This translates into CASSPQMGLGTGELFF.

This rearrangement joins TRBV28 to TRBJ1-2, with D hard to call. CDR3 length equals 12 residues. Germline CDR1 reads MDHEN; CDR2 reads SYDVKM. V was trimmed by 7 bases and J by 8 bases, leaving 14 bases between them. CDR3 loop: CASTTGSLGYTF. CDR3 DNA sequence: TGTGCCAGCACGACGGGATCTTTGGGCTACACCTTC.

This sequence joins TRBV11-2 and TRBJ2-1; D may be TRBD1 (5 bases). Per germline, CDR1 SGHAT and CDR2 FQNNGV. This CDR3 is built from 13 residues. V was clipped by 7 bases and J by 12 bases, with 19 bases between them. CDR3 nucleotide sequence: TGTGCCAGCACCCCCCGAGGACATGAAGGGCAGTTCTTC. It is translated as CASTPRGHEGQFF.

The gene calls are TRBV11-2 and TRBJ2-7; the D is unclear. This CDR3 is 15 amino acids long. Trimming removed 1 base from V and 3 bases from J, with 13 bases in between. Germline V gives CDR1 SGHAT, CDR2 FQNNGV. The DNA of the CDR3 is TGTGCCAGCAGCTTAGCTACGGAGTGGGGCTACGAGCAGTACTTC. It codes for CASSLATEWGYEQYF. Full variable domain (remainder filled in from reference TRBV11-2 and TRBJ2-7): EAGVAQSPRYKIIEKRQSVAFWCNPISGHATLYWYQQILGQGPKLLIQFQNNGVVDDSQLPKDRFSAERLKGVDSTLKIQPAKLEDSAVYLCASSLATEWGYEQYFGPGTRLTVT.

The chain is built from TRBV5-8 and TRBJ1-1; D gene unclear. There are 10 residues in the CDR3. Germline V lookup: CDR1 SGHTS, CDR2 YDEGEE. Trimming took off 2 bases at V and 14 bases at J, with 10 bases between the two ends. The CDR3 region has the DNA TGTGCCAGCAGCTTAAGGGCCAGCTTCTTT. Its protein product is CASSLRASFF.

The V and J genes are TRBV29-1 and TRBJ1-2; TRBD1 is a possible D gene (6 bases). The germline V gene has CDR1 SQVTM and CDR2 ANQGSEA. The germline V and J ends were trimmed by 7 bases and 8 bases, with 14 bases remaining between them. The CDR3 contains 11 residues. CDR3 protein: CSAQGGGGYTF. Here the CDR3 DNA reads TGCAGCGCACAGGGAGGAGGCGGCTACACCTTC.

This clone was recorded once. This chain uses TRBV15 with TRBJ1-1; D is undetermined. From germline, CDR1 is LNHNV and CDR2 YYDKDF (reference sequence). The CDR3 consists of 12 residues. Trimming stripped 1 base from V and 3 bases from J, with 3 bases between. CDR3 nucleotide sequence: TGTGCCACCAGCAGAGGGGACACTGAAGCTTTCTTT. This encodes CATSRGDTEAFF.

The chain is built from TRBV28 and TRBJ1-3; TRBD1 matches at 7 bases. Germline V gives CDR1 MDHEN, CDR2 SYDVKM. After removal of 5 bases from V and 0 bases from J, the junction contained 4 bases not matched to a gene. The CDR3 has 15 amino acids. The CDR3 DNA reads TGTGCCAGCAGTCTCGGACAGGTCTCTGGAAACACCATATATTTT. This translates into CASSLGQVSGNTIYF.

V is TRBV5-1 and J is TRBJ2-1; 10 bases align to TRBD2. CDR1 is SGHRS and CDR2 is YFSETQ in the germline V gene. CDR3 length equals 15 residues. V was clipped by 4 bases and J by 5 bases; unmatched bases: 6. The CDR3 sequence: CASSLGTSANNEQFF. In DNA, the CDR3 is TGCGCCAGCAGCCTCGGGACTAGCGCAAACAATGAGCAGTTCTTC.

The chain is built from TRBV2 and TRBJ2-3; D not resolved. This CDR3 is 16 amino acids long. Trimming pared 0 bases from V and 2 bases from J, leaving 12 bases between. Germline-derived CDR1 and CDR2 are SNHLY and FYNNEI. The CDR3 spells CASSEAPWQHTDTQYF. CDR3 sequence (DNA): TGTGCCAGCAGTGAAGCGCCATGGCAGCACACAGATACGCAGTATTTT.

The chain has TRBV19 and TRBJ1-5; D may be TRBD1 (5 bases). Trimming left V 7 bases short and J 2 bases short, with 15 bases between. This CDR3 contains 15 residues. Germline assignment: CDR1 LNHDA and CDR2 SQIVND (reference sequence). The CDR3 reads CASTVQGGGNQPQHF. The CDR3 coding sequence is TGTGCCAGTACCGTCCAGGGAGGTGGCAATCAGCCCCAGCATTTT.

For the CDR3, the DNA is TGCACCAGCAGCCAAAGGGGGGGTAGCGGGAGGCCTTCCTACGAGCAGTACTTC. This translates into CTSSQRGGSGRPSYEQYF. V gene TRBV1 combines with J gene TRBJ2-7; no check of the table's D call, TRBD2, against the DNA was made. TRBV1 is a recognized pseudogene. The CDR3 covers 18 residues.

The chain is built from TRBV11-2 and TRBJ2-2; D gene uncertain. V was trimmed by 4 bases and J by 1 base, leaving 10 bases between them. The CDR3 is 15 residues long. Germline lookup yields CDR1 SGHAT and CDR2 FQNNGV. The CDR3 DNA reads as TGTGCCAGCAGCTGGCTGGACCAGAACACCGGGGAGCTGTTTTTT. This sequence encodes CASSWLDQNTGELFF.

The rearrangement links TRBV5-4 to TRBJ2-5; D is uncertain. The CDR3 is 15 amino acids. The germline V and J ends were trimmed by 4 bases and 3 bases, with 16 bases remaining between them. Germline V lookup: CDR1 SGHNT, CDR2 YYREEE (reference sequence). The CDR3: CASSRSAGLEETQYF. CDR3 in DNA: TGTGCCAGCAGCCGAAGCGCAGGATTGGAAGAGACCCAGTACTTC. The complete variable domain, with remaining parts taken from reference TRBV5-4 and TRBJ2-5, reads ETGVTQSPTHLIKTRGQQVTLRCSSQSGHNTVSWYQQALGQGPQFIFQYYREEENGRGNFPPRFSGLQFPNYSSELNVNALELDDSALYLCASSRSAGLEETQYFGPGTRLLVL.

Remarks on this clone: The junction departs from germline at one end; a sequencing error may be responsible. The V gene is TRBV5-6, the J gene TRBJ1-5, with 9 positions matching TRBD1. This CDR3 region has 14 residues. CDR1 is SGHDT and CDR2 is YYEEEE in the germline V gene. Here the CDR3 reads CASSFTGGNQPQHF. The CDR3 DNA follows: TGTGCCAGCAGCTTCACAGGGGGCAACCAGCCCCAGCATTTT.

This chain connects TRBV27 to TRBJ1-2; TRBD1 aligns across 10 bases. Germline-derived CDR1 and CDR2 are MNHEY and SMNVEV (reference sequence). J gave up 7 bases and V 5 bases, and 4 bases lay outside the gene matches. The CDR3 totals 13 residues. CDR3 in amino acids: CASSVGQGSGYTF. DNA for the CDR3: TGTGCCAGCAGTGTGGGACAGGGGAGTGGCTACACCTTC.

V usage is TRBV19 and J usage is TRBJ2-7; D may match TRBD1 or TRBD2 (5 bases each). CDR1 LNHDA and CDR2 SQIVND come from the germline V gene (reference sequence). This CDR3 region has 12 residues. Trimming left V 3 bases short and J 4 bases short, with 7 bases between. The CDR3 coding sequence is TGTGCCAGTAGTATTGGGGGATACGAGCAGTACTTC. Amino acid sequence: CASSIGGYEQYF. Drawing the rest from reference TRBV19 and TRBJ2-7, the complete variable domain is DGGITQSPKYLFRKEGQNVTLSCEQNLNHDAMYWYRQDPGQGLRLIYYSQIVNDFQKGDIAEGYSVSREKKESFPLTVTSAQKNPTAFYLCASSIGGYEQYFGPGTRLTVT.

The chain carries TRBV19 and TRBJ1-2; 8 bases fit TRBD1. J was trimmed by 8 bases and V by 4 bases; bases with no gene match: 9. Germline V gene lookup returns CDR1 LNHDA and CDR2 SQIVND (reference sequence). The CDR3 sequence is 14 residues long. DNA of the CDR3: TGTGCCAGTAGTACGATAACAGGGGGAGAAGGCTACACCTTC. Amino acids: CASSTITGGEGYTF. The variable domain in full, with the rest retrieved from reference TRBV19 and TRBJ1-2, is DGGITQSPKYLFRKEGQNVTLSCEQNLNHDAMYWYRQDPGQGLRLIYYSQIVNDFQKGDIAEGYSVSREKKESFPLTVTSAQKNPTAFYLCASSTITGGEGYTFGSGTRLTVV.

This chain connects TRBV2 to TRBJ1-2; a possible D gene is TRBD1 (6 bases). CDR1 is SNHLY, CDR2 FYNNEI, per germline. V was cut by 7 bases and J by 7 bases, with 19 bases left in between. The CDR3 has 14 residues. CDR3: CASTLYLGATGYTF. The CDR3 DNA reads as TGTGCCAGCACGTTATATTTGGGGGCGACTGGCTACACCTTC.

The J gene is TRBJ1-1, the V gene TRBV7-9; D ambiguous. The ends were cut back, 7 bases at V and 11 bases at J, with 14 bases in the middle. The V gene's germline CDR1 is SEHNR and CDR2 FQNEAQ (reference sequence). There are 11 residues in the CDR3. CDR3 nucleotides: TGTGCCAGCACAGGCCGGCTTCTCGCTTTCTTT. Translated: CASTGRLLAFF. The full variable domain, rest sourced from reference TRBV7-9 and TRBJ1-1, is DTGVSQNPRHKITKRGQNVTFRCDPISEHNRLYWYRQTLGQGPEFLTYFQNEAQLEKSRLLSDRFSAERPKGSFSTLEIQRTEQGDSAMYLCASTGRLLAFFGQGTRLTVV.

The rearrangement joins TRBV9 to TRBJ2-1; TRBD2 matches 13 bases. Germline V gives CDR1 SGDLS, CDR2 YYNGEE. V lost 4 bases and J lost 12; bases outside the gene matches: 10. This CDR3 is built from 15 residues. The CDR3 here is CASSPRTSGREGQFF. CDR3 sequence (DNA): TGTGCCAGCAGCCCCCGGACTAGCGGGAGAGAAGGGCAGTTCTTC.